The clone carrying this T cell receptor beta chain was counted many times. This CDR3 is built from 14 residues. Germline trimming cut 4 bases from V and 2 bases from J; bases unmatched to any gene: 2. CDR1 is GTSNPN and CDR2 is SVGIG in the germline V gene (reference sequence). The record originates from a study of T-cell memory formation after mild COVID-19. Study background: There were largely donor-specific TCR clusters.

From the 5' RACE reads, TCRdb called clonotypes with MiXCR, one entry per CDR3 protein. The sample includes approximately 400,000 distinct CDR3 sequences, 18% seen only once; the top ten take under 25%. Sequenced: PBMCs or a T cell subset sorted from them (not recorded which). The receptor was derived from a man aged 18 to 29 who had mild COVID-19 (a few samples of this study predate the infection). Cell type and time point are not known. V is TRBV30 and J is TRBJ2-1, with 10 positions matching TRBD2. As DNA, the CDR3 is TGTGCCTGGACTAGCGGGGGCCCCTACAATGAGCAGTTCTTC. Translating gives CAWTSGGPYNEQFF.